This entry lists 3 T cell receptor beta chains sequenced from one sample in a study of cytomegalovirus exposure and HLA in healthy donors (dated by TCRdb to about 2017). The library was built by means of the immunoSEQ multiplex PCR assay. The multiplex PCR relied on a mix of 60 forward primers for TCR Vbeta segments and 13 reverse primers for TCR Jbeta segments. TCRdb obtained this table from immuneACCESS and retained in-frame rearrangements with V and J assigned. These tables miss some clones; where compared with another copy, unresolved V genes account for less than half of the shortfall, and the remainder is unexplained. The sample's table covers about 140,000 clones. The ten largest clones represent 2.7% of the sample. The sample comprised PBMCs. The receptors here all came from a man aged 40-49 years in good health and CMV-seronegative.

The chain uses TRBV7-6 and TRBJ2-7; no clear D. Trimming removed 5 bases at V and 0 bases at J, with 14 bases between. This CDR3 has 15 amino acids. Germline CDR1 is SGHVS and CDR2 is FNYEAQ. The chain's CDR3 is CASSPDITPSYEQYF. The DNA for the CDR3 is TGTGCCAGCAGCCCTGACATAACCCCCTCCTACGAGCAGTACTTC.

The V gene is TRBV5-1, the J gene TRBJ2-5, with TRBD1 matching over 7 bases. V gave up 3 bases and J gave up 4 bases; unmatched junction bases: 9. The length of the CDR3 is 15 residues. Germline V gene lookup returns CDR1 SGHRS and CDR2 YFSETQ. As DNA, the CDR3 is TGCGCCAGCAGCTCCTATACACAGGGGAGAGAGACCCAGTACTTC. This translates into CASSSYTQGRETQYF.

The chain couples TRBV7-6 to TRBJ2-7; possibly TRBD1 for D (6 bases). From germline, CDR1 is SGHVS and CDR2 FNYEAQ. The CDR3 runs to 15 residues. The V end lost 0 bases, the J end lost 3 bases, and 12 bases lay between the germline ends. CDR3 nucleotides: TGTGCCAGCAGCTTAGCGCCCCAGGGGAGCTACGAGCAGTACTTC. Translated, it gives CASSLAPQGSYEQYF. The full variable domain, completed using reference TRBV7-6 and TRBJ2-7, is GAGVSQSPRYKVTKRGQDVALRCDPISGHVSLYWYRQALGQGPEFLTYFNYEAQQDKSGLPNDRFSAERPEGSISTLTIQRTEQRDSAMYRCASSLAPQGSYEQYFGPGTRLTVT.